The TCR beta chain described here comes from a study of shared clonotypes between healthy human individuals. V was shortened by 5 bases and J by 0 bases, with 12 bases between the two germline ends. CDR3 size: 15 residues. Germline V gene data show CDR1 as SEHNR and CDR2 as FQNEAQ (reference sequence). Some clones are missing from TCRdb's copy, which holds only in-frame ones; the method was immunoSEQ multiplex PCR. The sample records about 530,000 clones, 90% to 96% being singletons. This chain connects TRBV7-9 to TRBJ2-3; D may be TRBD1 or TRBD2 (5 bases each). The specimen was naive CD4+ T cells sorted from blood. The subset was: CD45RA+ positively selected. The receptor's source is a woman aged 25 to 39 in good health. The CDR3 DNA reads TGTGCCAGCAGCACCCCTGGGGGAAGCACAGATACGCAGTATTTT. Translating it yields CASSTPGGSTDTQYF.